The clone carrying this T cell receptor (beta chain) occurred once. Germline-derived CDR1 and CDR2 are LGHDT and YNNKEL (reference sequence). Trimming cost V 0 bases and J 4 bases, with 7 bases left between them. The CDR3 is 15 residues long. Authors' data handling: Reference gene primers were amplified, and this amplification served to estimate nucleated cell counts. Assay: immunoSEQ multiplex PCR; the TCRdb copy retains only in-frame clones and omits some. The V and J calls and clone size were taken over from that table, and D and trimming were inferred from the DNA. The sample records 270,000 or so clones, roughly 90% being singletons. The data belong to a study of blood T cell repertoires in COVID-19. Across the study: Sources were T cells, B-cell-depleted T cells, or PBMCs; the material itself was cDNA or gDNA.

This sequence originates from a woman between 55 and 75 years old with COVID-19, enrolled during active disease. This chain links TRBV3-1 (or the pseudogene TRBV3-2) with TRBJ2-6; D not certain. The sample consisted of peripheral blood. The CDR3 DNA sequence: TGTGCCAGCAGCCAAGATGTGTCAGGGGCCAACGTCCTGACTTTC. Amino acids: CASSQDVSGANVLTF.